The entry below gives a single TCR beta chain sequence along with its context. These data are taken from a study of blood T cell repertoires in COVID-19. Across the whole study: Both acute and convalescent COVID-19 samples were obtained from the United States, Italy and Spain. T cells, B-cell-depleted T cells, or PBMCs supplied cDNA or gDNA.

Per the original data handling: Counts of nucleated cells, estimated from reference gene primer amplification, were obtained. Repertoires were generated with immunoSEQ multiplex PCR, while TCRdb's copy carries only in-frame clones and drops some. The V and J calls and clone size were taken over from that table, and D and trimming were inferred from the DNA. This table holds 200,000 to 250,000 clones, roughly nine tenths found once. V gave up 1 base and J gave up 1 base; unmatched junction bases: 8. CDR3 length: 18 amino acids. The germline V gene has CDR1 SEHNR and CDR2 FQNEAQ (reference sequence). This chain connects TRBV7-9 to TRBJ2-5, with TRBD2 matching over 11 bases. The sequence was obtained from a woman between 50 and 59 years old with acute or convalescent COVID-19. The source material was peripheral blood. For the CDR3, the DNA is TGTGCCAGCAGCTTAGAAAGGTCTAGCGGGGGGTCCCAAGAGACCCAGTACTTC. Translation gives CASSLERSSGGSQETQYF.